The source of this TCR beta chain is a study of blood T cell repertoires in COVID-19 (dated by TCRdb to 2020 to 2021). For the wider study: Samples from collaborators originated in the United States, Italy and Spain and spanned both the acute and convalescent phases of COVID-19. The repertoires were made available in a free public database intended to serve as a resource for research on the immune response to SARS-CoV-2. The material from the prospective study consisted of cDNA or gDNA derived from T cells, B-cell-depleted T cells, or PBMCs. The samples were drawn from the first 160 participants of the ongoing ImmuneRACE study and from 1,254 subjects provided by 6 global collaborators. Nearly every sample came with metadata listing a de-identified subject ID, COVID-19 status, age in years and sex. Subjects who had been exposed to COVID-19, were actively infected with it, or had recovered from it provided the deeply sampled blood TCRbeta repertoires that made up the dataset. Where HLA class I and class II types were available, the types were taken from metadata supplied by the sample provider, not from assay-based typing. The paper's findings and limits, for the study overall: The quantity of clinical and demographic metadata differed by source and by participant and was supplied without curation.

Whole blood was collected in K2EDTA tubes by collaborating institutions according to the institutions' own protocols. For TCRbeta analysis, collaborators shipped samples in one of three forms: frozen whole blood, isolated PBMCs, or DNA extracted from either of those sample types. Taken from cysteine to phenylalanine, the CDR3 has 12 residues. The entry retains the CDR3 DNA only, 36 bases that are in frame from base 1. In the germline V gene, CDR1 corresponds to MNHEY and CDR2 to SVGAGI. V sheds 5 bases and J sheds 7 bases, leaving 9 bases between their ends. TCRbeta CDR3 regions were amplified from genomic DNA using the immunoSEQ Assay, a bias-controlled multiplex PCR. On the authors' methods: Within the assay, amplification of reference gene primers was used to estimate how many nucleated cells each sample contained. Sequence reads were collapsed and filtered to measure the absolute abundance of every unique TCRbeta CDR3 rearrangement. For each sample, productive Simpson clonality was calculated as the square root of Simpson's diversity index across productive rearrangements. TCRdb's version of the immuneACCESS table is confined to in-frame rearrangements and falls short of the full clone set. An unresolved V gene accounts for under half of the shortfall where checked; the remainder is of unknown origin. V and J calls and clone size are copied from that table; D and trimming were computed from the DNA. This sample holds 80,000 to 100,000 clones; approximately 81% were observed only once. In total, the top ten clones hold approximately 4.5% of the sample.

With respect to this clone: The clone's antigen remains unknown. Base quality data are lacking; no much larger clone is found one base away.

The V gene is TRBV6-5 and the J gene is TRBJ2-1, with the D gene call left open. Material: peripheral blood. This clonotype originated in a man aged 60 to 69 with acute or convalescent COVID-19. This receptor carries the CDR3 CASSTRMNEQFF. The nucleotide sequence is given as TGTGCCAGCAGTACGCGAATGAATGAGCAGTTCTTC.